A selection of T cell receptor beta chains follows, all from one sample in a study of Graves' ophthalmopathy and Graves' hyperthyroidism. TCRdb redid the calling of the multiplex PCR reads with MiXCR, one entry per CDR3 protein. The table includes approximately 410,000 distinct CDR3 sequences, less than 20% detected once. Input material: peripheral blood. The receptors originated from a woman aged 18-29 years with stable Graves' hyperthyroidism. The CDR3 runs from the conserved cysteine through the conserved F or W. Fields, in order: J gene, D gene, V gene, clone size, CDR3 DNA, CDR3 protein. The D gene is left open where the match is weak. Expanded clones are given a class, and other clones once, few, many or no size at all.

j_call: TRBJ2-5; d_call: TRBD1; v_call: TRBV3-1; clone_size: .; cdr3_nt: TGTGCCAGCAGCCCCAGACAGGGGCGACAAGAGACCCAGTACTTC; cdr3_aa: CASSPRQGRQETQYF
j_call: TRBJ2-6; d_call: TRBD1; v_call: TRBV11-2; clone_size: many; cdr3_nt: TGTGCCAGCAGCTACCTGACAGGGGGGACCTCTGGGGCCAACGTCCTGACTTTC; cdr3_aa: CASSYLTGGTSGANVLTF
j_call: TRBJ2-2; d_call: .; v_call: TRBV18; clone_size: few; cdr3_nt: TGTGCCAGCTCACCACTGGACATTAACACCGGGGAGCTGTTTTTT; cdr3_aa: CASSPLDINTGELFF
j_call: TRBJ2-5; d_call: TRBD1; v_call: TRBV6-1; clone_size: few; cdr3_nt: TGTGCCAGCACCACTCGGACAGGGGGCCTCCAAGAGACCCAGTACTTC; cdr3_aa: CASTTRTGGLQETQYF
j_call: TRBJ1-1; d_call: TRBD1; v_call: TRBV11-1; clone_size: many; cdr3_nt: TGTGCCAGCAGCTCCTTCAGGACAGGCGAAAGCTACAAAGCTTTCTTT; cdr3_aa: CASSSFRTGESYKAFF
j_call: TRBJ2-5; d_call: .; v_call: TRBV24-1; clone_size: many; cdr3_nt: TGTGCCACCATGGACACCGTTGAAGAGACCCAGTACTTC; cdr3_aa: CATMDTVEETQYF
j_call: TRBJ1-1; d_call: .; v_call: TRBV11-2; clone_size: many; cdr3_nt: TGTGCCAGCAGATCCATACGGGGACGGAAGAACACTGAAGCTTTCTTT; cdr3_aa: CASRSIRGRKNTEAFF
j_call: TRBJ2-7; d_call: .; v_call: TRBV9; clone_size: few; cdr3_nt: TGTGCCAGCAGCCCCCGTGGGGGGGGCCCCACCTACGAGCAGTACTTC; cdr3_aa: CASSPRGGGPTYEQYF
j_call: TRBJ2-2; d_call: .; v_call: TRBV19; clone_size: many; cdr3_nt: TGTGCCAGTAGTATATCAACCACCGGGGAGCTGTTTTTT; cdr3_aa: CASSISTTGELFF
j_call: TRBJ1-5; d_call: .; v_call: TRBV27; clone_size: .; cdr3_nt: TGTGCCAGCAGTTTATACGGCTCCGATCAGCCCCAGCATTTT; cdr3_aa: CASSLYGSDQPQHF
j_call: TRBJ1-5; d_call: .; v_call: TRBV10-2; clone_size: many; cdr3_nt: TGCGCCAGCAGTGAGAAGAGGGTTAATCAGCCCCAGCATTTT; cdr3_aa: CASSEKRVNQPQHF
j_call: TRBJ1-2; d_call: .; v_call: TRBV19; clone_size: many; cdr3_nt: TGTGCCAGTTCCGGCAGGGCAGAAGTCAACTATGGCTACACCTTC; cdr3_aa: CASSGRAEVNYGYTF
j_call: TRBJ1-1; d_call: .; v_call: TRBV6-1; clone_size: many; cdr3_nt: TGTGCCAGCAGTGGTTCGGGGAACACTGAAGCTTTCTTT; cdr3_aa: CASSGSGNTEAFF
j_call: TRBJ2-7; d_call: .; v_call: TRBV19; clone_size: many; cdr3_nt: TGTGCCAGTAGCCCCGGGTTCCGGGGCGTGCAGTACTTC; cdr3_aa: CASSPGFRGVQYF
j_call: TRBJ2-5; d_call: .; v_call: TRBV12-3/TRBV12-4; clone_size: many; cdr3_nt: TGTGCCAGCAGTCCGCCACAGGGGGGGCAAGAGACCCAGTACTTC; cdr3_aa: CASSPPQGGQETQYF
j_call: TRBJ2-7; d_call: TRBD1; v_call: TRBV28; clone_size: many; cdr3_nt: TGTGCCACCAATCCTCCGGGACAGGGATCCCACGAGCAGTACTTC; cdr3_aa: CATNPPGQGSHEQYF
j_call: TRBJ1-1; d_call: .; v_call: TRBV6-5; clone_size: many; cdr3_nt: TGTGCCAGCAGTTATTCCGGGGGCCGGGACACTGAAGCTTTCTTT; cdr3_aa: CASSYSGGRDTEAFF
j_call: TRBJ1-1; d_call: .; v_call: TRBV7-2; clone_size: many; cdr3_nt: TGTGCCAGCAGCTTAGGGGGATCAATAGAAGCTTTCTTT; cdr3_aa: CASSLGGSIEAFF
j_call: TRBJ2-2; d_call: .; v_call: TRBV6-1; clone_size: many; cdr3_nt: TGTGCCACCAGGGAGGTTTTTTTCACCGGGGAGCTGTTTTTT; cdr3_aa: CATREVFFTGELFF
j_call: TRBJ1-1; d_call: .; v_call: TRBV6-1; clone_size: many; cdr3_nt: TGTGCCAGCAGTGGATTCAGAAAGAACACTGAAGCTTTCTTT; cdr3_aa: CASSGFRKNTEAFF
j_call: TRBJ1-1; d_call: .; v_call: TRBV6-1; clone_size: once; cdr3_nt: TGTGCCAGCAGTCATCGGAGGGCTCGCACTGAAGCTTTCTTT; cdr3_aa: CASSHRRARTEAFF
j_call: TRBJ2-7; d_call: .; v_call: TRBV6-2/TRBV6-3; clone_size: many; cdr3_nt: TGTGCCAGCAGTTCCCGGCAGGGGAGGGCCGAGCAGTACTTC; cdr3_aa: CASSSRQGRAEQYF
j_call: TRBJ1-5; d_call: .; v_call: TRBV6-9; clone_size: many; cdr3_nt: TGTGCCAGCACCCAACAGGGAAATAGCAATCAGCCCCAGCATTTT; cdr3_aa: CASTQQGNSNQPQHF
j_call: TRBJ1-1; d_call: .; v_call: TRBV12-3/TRBV12-4; clone_size: many; cdr3_nt: TGTGCCAGCAGTTTCTCATCGCTAGACAGAGAAGCTTTCTTT; cdr3_aa: CASSFSSLDREAFF
j_call: TRBJ1-2; d_call: .; v_call: TRBV20-1; clone_size: many; cdr3_nt: TGCAGTGCTAGAGATCTCAAAAGGGGTGAACATTATGGCTACACCTTC; cdr3_aa: CSARDLKRGEHYGYTF
j_call: TRBJ1-2; d_call: TRBD1; v_call: TRBV3-1; clone_size: few; cdr3_nt: TGTGCCAGCAGCCATGGAATTTCGGGACAGGGGGTGGATGGCTACACCTTC; cdr3_aa: CASSHGISGQGVDGYTF
j_call: TRBJ1-6; d_call: .; v_call: TRBV7-2; clone_size: many; cdr3_nt: TGTGCCAGCAGCTTAGCGCTAAGGCCCAAAGAGAATTCACCCCTCCACTTT; cdr3_aa: CASSLALRPKENSPLHF
j_call: TRBJ1-5; d_call: .; v_call: TRBV28; clone_size: many; cdr3_nt: TGTGCCAGCAGTTCCCACGACAGGACTTTTAGCAATCAGCCCCAGCATTTT; cdr3_aa: CASSSHDRTFSNQPQHF
j_call: TRBJ2-7; d_call: .; v_call: TRBV20-1; clone_size: many; cdr3_nt: TGCAGTGCCCAGGCAGGGCCCGCCTACGAGCAGTACTTC; cdr3_aa: CSAQAGPAYEQYF